The rows below give T cell receptor beta chains drawn from one sample of a study of post-analysis software for immune sequencing data. From the PCR reads, TCRdb called clonotypes with MiXCR, one entry per CDR3 protein. The table shows approximately 770,000 distinct CDR3 sequences, with just over 45% occurring only once. Sequenced input: blood. These receptors were obtained from a girl between 10 and 17 years old with multiple sclerosis. CDR3s include the opening cysteine and the closing phenylalanine or tryptophan. Fields, in order: CDR3 protein, CDR3 DNA, clone size, V gene, J gene, D gene. A D gene is named only where the DNA matches it firmly. Where a row states a size, it is once, few, many or the class of an expanded clone; other rows omit it.

cdr3_aa: CASSWGGGDRGTDTQYF; cdr3_nt: TGTGCCAGCAGCTGGGGGGGAGGGGACAGAGGGACAGATACGCAGTATTTT; clone_size: -; v_call: TRBV7-2; j_call: TRBJ2-3; d_call: -
cdr3_aa: CASSLKVAGVGEQYF; cdr3_nt: TGTGCCAGCAGTTTGAAAGTAGCGGGAGTAGGCGAGCAGTACTTC; clone_size: -; v_call: TRBV27; j_call: TRBJ2-7; d_call: TRBD2
cdr3_aa: CASNPTTGTGNYGYTF; cdr3_nt: TGTGCCAGCAATCCAACAACAGGAACGGGGAACTATGGCTACACCTTC; clone_size: many; v_call: TRBV6-5; j_call: TRBJ1-2; d_call: -
cdr3_aa: CASSFRTNTEAFF; cdr3_nt: TGTGCCAGCAGTTTCCGGACGAACACTGAAGCTTTCTTT; clone_size: few; v_call: TRBV28; j_call: TRBJ1-1; d_call: -
cdr3_aa: CASSLDGGYYEQYF; cdr3_nt: TGTGCCAGCAGCTTAGATGGCGGGTACTACGAGCAGTACTTC; clone_size: few; v_call: TRBV7-2; j_call: TRBJ2-7; d_call: -
cdr3_aa: CASSPRIQETQYF; cdr3_nt: TGTGCCAGCAGCCCTCGCATCCAAGAGACCCAGTACTTC; clone_size: -; v_call: TRBV5-6; j_call: TRBJ2-5; d_call: -
cdr3_aa: CASSERTAGYNEQFF; cdr3_nt: TGTGCCAGCAGTGAAAGGACAGCGGGCTACAATGAGCAGTTCTTC; clone_size: -; v_call: TRBV2; j_call: TRBJ2-1; d_call: -
cdr3_aa: CASSPIGGTSGRGEQFF; cdr3_nt: TGTGCCAGCAGCCCTATTGGTGGGACTAGTGGTCGGGGTGAGCAGTTCTTC; clone_size: few; v_call: TRBV7-3; j_call: TRBJ2-1; d_call: TRBD2
cdr3_aa: CASSLVRAEEDAQYF; cdr3_nt: TGTGCCAGCAGTTTAGTACGGGCGGAGGAGGATGCGCAGTATTTT; clone_size: -; v_call: TRBV12-3/TRBV12-4; j_call: TRBJ2-3; d_call: -
cdr3_aa: CASSLSGTGGYTF; cdr3_nt: TGTGCCAGCAGTTTATCGGGGACGGGCGGCTACACCTTC; clone_size: -; v_call: TRBV27; j_call: TRBJ1-2; d_call: -
cdr3_aa: CVSSLGLRAGYTF; cdr3_nt: TGTGTCAGCAGCTTAGGTCTCCGGGCCGGCTACACCTTC; clone_size: -; v_call: TRBV7-2; j_call: TRBJ1-2; d_call: -
cdr3_aa: CATTNPPGRLLYNEQFF; cdr3_nt: TGTGCCACCACCAACCCCCCCGGACGGCTTCTTTACAATGAGCAGTTCTTC; clone_size: few; v_call: TRBV15; j_call: TRBJ2-1; d_call: -
cdr3_aa: CAWSVRLVGVSEQYF; cdr3_nt: TGTGCCTGGAGTGTAAGGCTAGTGGGAGTCTCCGAGCAGTACTTC; clone_size: -; v_call: TRBV30; j_call: TRBJ2-7; d_call: -
cdr3_aa: CATSDLEVGNEQFF; cdr3_nt: TGTGCCACCAGTGATTTGGAGGTTGGCAATGAGCAGTTCTTC; clone_size: few; v_call: TRBV24-1; j_call: TRBJ2-1; d_call: -
cdr3_aa: CASSLAASGYNSPLHF; cdr3_nt: TGTGCCAGCAGTTTAGCGGCCTCGGGATATAATTCACCCCTCCACTTT; clone_size: -; v_call: TRBV12-3/TRBV12-4; j_call: TRBJ1-6; d_call: -
cdr3_aa: CASSPGTHEKLFF; cdr3_nt: TGTGCCAGCAGTCCCGGGACCCACGAAAAACTGTTTTTT; clone_size: -; v_call: TRBV27; j_call: TRBJ1-4; d_call: -
cdr3_aa: CASSLRGLDGYTF; cdr3_nt: TGTGCCAGCAGCTTAAGAGGGCTGGATGGCTACACCTTC; clone_size: -; v_call: TRBV7-9; j_call: TRBJ1-2; d_call: -